This section outlines one TCR beta chain sequence together with its context. V gave up 1 base and J gave up 4 bases, with 23 bases separating them. The germline CDR1 and CDR2 sequences are SEHNR and FQNEAQ (reference sequence). The CDR3 consists of 19 residues. Assay: immunoSEQ multiplex PCR; the TCRdb copy retains only in-frame clones and omits some. The sample carries about 110,000 clones, about 85% recorded once. This entry comes from a study of PD-L1 blockade in urothelial cancer. J is TRBJ2-1 and V is TRBV7-9; D possibly corresponds to TRBD2 (5 bases). Sample: PBMCs, taken around atezolizumab (anti-PD-L1) treatment. This sequence originates from a man aged 45-65 years with urothelial cancer. The CDR3: CASSLVFLEGSQHYNEQFF. CDR3 in DNA: TGTGCCAGCAGCTTAGTATTTTTGGAAGGGAGTCAGCATTACAATGAGCAGTTCTTC.